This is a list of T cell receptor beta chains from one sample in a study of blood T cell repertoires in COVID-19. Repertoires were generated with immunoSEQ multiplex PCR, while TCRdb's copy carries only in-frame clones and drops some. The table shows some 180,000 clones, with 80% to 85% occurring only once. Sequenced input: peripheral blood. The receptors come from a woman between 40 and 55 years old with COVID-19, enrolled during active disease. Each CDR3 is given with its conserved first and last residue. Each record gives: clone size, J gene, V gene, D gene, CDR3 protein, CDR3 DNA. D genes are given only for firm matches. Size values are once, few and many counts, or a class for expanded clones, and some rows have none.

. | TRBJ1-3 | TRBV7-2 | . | CASTQLWEYGNTIYF | TGTGCCAGCACCCAATTATGGGAGTACGGAAACACCATATATTTT
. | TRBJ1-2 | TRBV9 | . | CASSVEAQAWAGNDYGYTF | TGTGCCAGCAGCGTAGAGGCCCAAGCGTGGGCAGGGAATGACTATGGCTACACCTTC
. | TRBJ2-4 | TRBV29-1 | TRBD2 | CSVAGGDENIQYF | TGCAGCGTTGCGGGGGGGGACGAGAACATTCAGTACTTC
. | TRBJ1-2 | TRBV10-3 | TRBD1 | CATRTRSGQGETSGGYTF | TGTGCCACCAGGACGCGTTCGGGACAGGGAGAAACCAGCGGTGGCTACACCTTC
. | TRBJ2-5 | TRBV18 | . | CASSPDRIQETQYF | TGTGCCAGCTCACCAGACAGAATCCAAGAGACCCAGTACTTC
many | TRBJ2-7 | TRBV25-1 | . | CASSEWVRHF | TGTGCCAGCAGTGAATGGGTCAGGCACTTC
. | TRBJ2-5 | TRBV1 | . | CTSSLGPPRAGETQYF | TGCACCAGCAGCTTGGGCCCTCCCAGGGCTGGAGAGACCCAGTACTTC
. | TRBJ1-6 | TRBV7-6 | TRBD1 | CASSSGQNNSPLHF | TGTGCCAGCAGCTCGGGACAGAATAATTCACCCCTCCACTTT
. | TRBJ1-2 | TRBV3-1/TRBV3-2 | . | CASSPRRTAEIGYTF | TGTGCCAGCAGCCCTCGCAGGACAGCCGAAATCGGCTACACCTTC
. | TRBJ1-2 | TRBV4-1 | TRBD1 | CASSQADREAYGYTF | TGCGCCAGCAGCCAAGCGGACAGGGAGGCCTATGGCTACACCTTC
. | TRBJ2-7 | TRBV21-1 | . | CASRTERYRSSAYEQYF | TGTGCCAGCAGGACCGAACGGTACAGGTCTTCCGCCTACGAGCAGTACTTC
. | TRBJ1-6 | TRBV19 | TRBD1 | CASRQGGSPLHF | TGTGCCAGCCGACAGGGAGGTTCACCCCTCCACTTT
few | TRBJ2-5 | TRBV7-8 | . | CASSPTQETQYF | TGTGCCAGCAGCCCGACACAAGAGACCCAGTACTTC
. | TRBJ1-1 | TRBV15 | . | CATSRDPADSTEAFF | TGTGCCACCAGCAGAGATCCGGCAGACTCCACTGAAGCTTTCTTT
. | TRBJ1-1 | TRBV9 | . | CASSLRKGAGSSSLNTEAFF | TGTGCCAGCAGCTTACGAAAAGGGGCCGGGAGCTCAAGTCTGAACACTGAAGCTTTCTTT
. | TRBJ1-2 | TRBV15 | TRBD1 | CATFGRGVNYGYTF | TGTGCCACCTTCGGCAGGGGGGTTAACTATGGCTACACCTTC
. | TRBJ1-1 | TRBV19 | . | CASITAGDTEAFF | TGTGCCAGTATTACCGCCGGGGACACTGAAGCTTTCTTT
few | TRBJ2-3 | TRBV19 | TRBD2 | CASSMGRGAPTDTQYF | TGTGCCAGTAGTATGGGGCGGGGGGCGCCGACAGATACGCAGTATTTT
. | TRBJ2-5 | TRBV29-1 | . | CSVARNGETQYF | TGCAGCGTGGCCAGAAATGGCGAGACCCAGTACTTC
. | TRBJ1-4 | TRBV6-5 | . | CASSYRPYGSEKLFF | TGTGCCAGCAGTTACCGACCCTATGGGAGTGAAAAACTGTTTTTT
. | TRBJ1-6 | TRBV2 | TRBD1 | CASTRDRESPLHF | TGTGCCAGTACCCGGGACAGGGAATCACCCCTCCACTTT
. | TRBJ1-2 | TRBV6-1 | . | CASSEAPGGGYGYTF | TGTGCCAGCAGTGAAGCGCCGGGGGGCGGCTATGGCTACACCTTC
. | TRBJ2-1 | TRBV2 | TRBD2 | CASDMSGGGYNEQFF | TGTGCCAGCGACATGTCGGGAGGGGGATACAATGAGCAGTTCTTC
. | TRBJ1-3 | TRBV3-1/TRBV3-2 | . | CASSLPGHIGNTIYF | TGTGCCAGCAGCCTCCCGGGACACATTGGAAACACCATATATTTT
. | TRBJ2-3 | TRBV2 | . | CASPPWANQKRGTQYF | TGTGCCAGCCCCCCGTGGGCTAACCAGAAACGGGGTACGCAGTATTTT
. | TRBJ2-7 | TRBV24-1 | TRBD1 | CATSRTGSNYEQYF | TGTGCCACCAGTAGGACAGGATCGAACTACGAGCAGTACTTC
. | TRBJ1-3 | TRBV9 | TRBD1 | CASSVEAGTERNTIYF | TGTGCCAGCAGCGTAGAAGCCGGGACAGAAAGGAACACCATATATTTT
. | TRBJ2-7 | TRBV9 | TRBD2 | CASSPLQGLGNEQYF | TGTGCCAGCAGCCCCCTGCAGGGACTAGGGAACGAGCAGTACTTC
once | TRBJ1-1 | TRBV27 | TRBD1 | CASSLFRLGQGARGTEAFF | TGTGCCAGCAGTTTATTCCGGTTGGGACAGGGGGCGCGGGGCACTGAAGCTTTCTTT
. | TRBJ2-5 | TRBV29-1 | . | CSVVRRETQYF | TGCAGCGTTGTACGTAGAGAGACCCAGTACTTC
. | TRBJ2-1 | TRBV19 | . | CASSSSRGEQFF | TGTGCCAGTAGTTCCTCCAGGGGTGAGCAGTTCTTC
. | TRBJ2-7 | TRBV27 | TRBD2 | CASSHGTSGAYEQYF | TGTGCCAGCAGTCATGGGACTAGCGGGGCCTACGAGCAGTACTTC
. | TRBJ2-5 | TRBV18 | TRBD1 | CASSRRPGGQETQYF | TGTGCCAGCTCACGTCGGCCAGGGGGTCAAGAGACCCAGTACTTC
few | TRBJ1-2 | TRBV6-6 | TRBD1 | CASSFLQDRGYGYTF | TGTGCCAGCAGTTTCCTACAGGACAGGGGCTATGGCTACACCTTC
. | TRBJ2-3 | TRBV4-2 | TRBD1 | CASSQEGTAHTDTQYF | TGTGCCAGCAGCCAGGAAGGGACAGCTCACACAGATACGCAGTATTTT
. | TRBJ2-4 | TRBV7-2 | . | CASSPTELLAPQAKNIQYF | TGTGCCAGCAGCCCCACGGAACTACTAGCTCCTCAAGCCAAAAACATTCAGTACTTC